Sequencing of this T cell receptor (beta chain) was carried out in a study of blood T cells in healthy people across ages. Trimming stripped 0 bases from V and 8 bases from J, with 16 bases between. Germline CDR1 and CDR2: LGHNA and YSLEER. The CDR3 runs 15 residues. The use of a sample-barcoded 5' primer and a J-beta primer mix characterized a second PCR of about 7 to 12 cycles. Each CDR3 protein gets one entry after TCRdb re-called the 5' RACE reads with MiXCR. The table lists approximately 810,000 distinct CDR3 sequences, roughly 40% of them singletons. This receptor was taken from a man between 18 and 35 years old in good health. Material for sequencing was blood. This chain connects TRBV4-3 to TRBJ1-2; D unclear. Here the CDR3 DNA reads TGCGCCAGCAGCCAAGATCCGCCGAGGGTATGGGGCTACACCTTC. Amino acid sequence: CASSQDPPRVWGYTF.